This T cell receptor beta chain was identified during a study of blood T cells in healthy people across ages. Across the study: Roughly one uniquely barcoded beta molecule per two T cells was captured. Study results and caveats: Strong correlation was found linking TCR beta diversity to naive T cell percentage.

Healthy Russian Caucasian donors spanned ages about 6 to 100 years. Peripheral blood was drawn, roughly 10 milliliters per donor. As concerns this clonotype: Its specificity is unknown.

Primed by a sample-barcoded 5' primer and a J-beta primer mix, a second PCR proceeded for about 7 to 12 cycles. TCRdb analysed the 5' RACE reads with MiXCR anew, one entry per CDR3 protein. The table has about 760,000 distinct CDR3 sequences, 45% to 70% seen once; the top ten hold around 25%. This receptor was taken from a middle-aged man in good health. Sequencing used blood.

CDR3 amino acids: CSATRVGETQYF. In DNA, the CDR3 is TGCAGTGCGACGAGGGTTGGAGAGACCCAGTACTTC. The chain couples TRBV20-1 to TRBJ2-5, with D possibly being TRBD2 (5 bases). V was trimmed by 6 bases and J by 4 bases, leaving 12 bases between them. Germline loops: CDR1 DFQATT, CDR2 SNEGSKA (reference sequence). The CDR3 has 12 residues.